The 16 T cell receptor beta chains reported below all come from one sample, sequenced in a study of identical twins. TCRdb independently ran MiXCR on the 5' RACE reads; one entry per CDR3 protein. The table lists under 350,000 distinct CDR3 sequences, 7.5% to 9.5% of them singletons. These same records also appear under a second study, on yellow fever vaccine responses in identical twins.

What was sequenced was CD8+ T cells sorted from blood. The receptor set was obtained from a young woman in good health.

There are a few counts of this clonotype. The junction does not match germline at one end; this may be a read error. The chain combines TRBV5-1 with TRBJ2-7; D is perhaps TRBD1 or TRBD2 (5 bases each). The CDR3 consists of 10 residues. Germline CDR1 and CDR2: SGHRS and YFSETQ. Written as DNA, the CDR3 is TGCGCCAGCAGCTTGTCGGGACCCTGCTTC. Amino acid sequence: CASSLSGPCF.

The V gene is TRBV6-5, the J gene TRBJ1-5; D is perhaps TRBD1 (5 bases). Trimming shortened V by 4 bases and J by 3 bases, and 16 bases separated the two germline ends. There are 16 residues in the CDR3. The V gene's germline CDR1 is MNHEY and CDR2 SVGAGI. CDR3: CASSWTRSGDNQPQHF. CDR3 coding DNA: TGTGCCAGCAGTTGGACGCGGTCGGGGGACAATCAGCCCCAGCATTTT.

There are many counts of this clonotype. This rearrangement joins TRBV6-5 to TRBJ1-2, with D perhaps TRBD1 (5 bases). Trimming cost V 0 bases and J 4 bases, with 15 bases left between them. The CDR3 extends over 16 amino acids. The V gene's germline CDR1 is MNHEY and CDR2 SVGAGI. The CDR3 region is CASSYSPGGGGYGYTF. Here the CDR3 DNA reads TGTGCCAGCAGTTACTCTCCTGGCGGGGGAGGCTATGGCTACACCTTC.

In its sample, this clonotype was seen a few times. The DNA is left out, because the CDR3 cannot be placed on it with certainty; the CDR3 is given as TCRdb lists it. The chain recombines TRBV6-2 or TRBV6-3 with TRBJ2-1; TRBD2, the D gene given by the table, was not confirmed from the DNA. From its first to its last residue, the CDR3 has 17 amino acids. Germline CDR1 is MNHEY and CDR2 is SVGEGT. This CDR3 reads CASSTSDSSISYNEQFF.

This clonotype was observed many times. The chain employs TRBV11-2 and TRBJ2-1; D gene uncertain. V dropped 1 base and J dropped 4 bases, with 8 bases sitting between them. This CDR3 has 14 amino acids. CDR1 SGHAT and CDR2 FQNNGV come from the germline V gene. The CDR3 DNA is TGTGCCAGCAGCTTAGCAAACGCATACAATGAGCAGTTCTTC. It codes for CASSLANAYNEQFF.

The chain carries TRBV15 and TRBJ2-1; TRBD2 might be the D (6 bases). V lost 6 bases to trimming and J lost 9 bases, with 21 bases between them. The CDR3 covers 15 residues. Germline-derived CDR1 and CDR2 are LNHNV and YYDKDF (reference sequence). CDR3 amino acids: CATRRYGEVTGEQFF. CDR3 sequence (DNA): TGTGCCACCAGACGGTATGGGGAGGTCACGGGTGAGCAGTTCTTC.

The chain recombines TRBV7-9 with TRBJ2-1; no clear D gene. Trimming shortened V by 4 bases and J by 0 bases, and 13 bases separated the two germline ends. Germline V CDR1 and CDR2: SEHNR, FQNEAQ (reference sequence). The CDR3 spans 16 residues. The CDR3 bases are TGTGCCAGCAGCTCTACTGAGGTGGGCTCCTACAATGAGCAGTTCTTC. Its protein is CASSSTEVGSYNEQFF.

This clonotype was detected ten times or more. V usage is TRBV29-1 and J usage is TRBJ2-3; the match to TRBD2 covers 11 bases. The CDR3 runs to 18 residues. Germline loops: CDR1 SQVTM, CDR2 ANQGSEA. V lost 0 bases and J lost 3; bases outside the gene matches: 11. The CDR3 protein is CSVEDIPPSGGTTDTQYF. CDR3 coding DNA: TGCAGCGTTGAAGATATCCCGCCTAGCGGGGGGACGACAGATACGCAGTATTTT.

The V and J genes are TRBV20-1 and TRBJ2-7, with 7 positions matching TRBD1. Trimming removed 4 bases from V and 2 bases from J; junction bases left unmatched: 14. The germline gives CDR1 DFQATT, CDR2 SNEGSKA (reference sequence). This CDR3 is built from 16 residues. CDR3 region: CSANPGQAATTYEQYF. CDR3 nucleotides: TGCAGTGCTAACCCTGGACAGGCAGCTACTACCTACGAGCAGTACTTC.

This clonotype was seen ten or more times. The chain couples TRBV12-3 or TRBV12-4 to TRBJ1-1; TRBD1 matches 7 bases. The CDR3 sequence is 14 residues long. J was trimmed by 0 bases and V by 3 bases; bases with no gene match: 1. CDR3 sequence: CASSLGQLNTEAFF. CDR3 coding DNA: TGTGCCAGCAGTTTGGGACAGTTGAACACTGAAGCTTTCTTT.

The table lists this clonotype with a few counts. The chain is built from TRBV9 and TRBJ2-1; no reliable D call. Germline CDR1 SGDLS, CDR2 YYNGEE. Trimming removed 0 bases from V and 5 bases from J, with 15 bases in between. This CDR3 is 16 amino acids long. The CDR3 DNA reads TGTGCCAGCAGCGTAGAATTTGGGGTTGCGGACAATGAGCAGTTCTTC. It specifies CASSVEFGVADNEQFF.

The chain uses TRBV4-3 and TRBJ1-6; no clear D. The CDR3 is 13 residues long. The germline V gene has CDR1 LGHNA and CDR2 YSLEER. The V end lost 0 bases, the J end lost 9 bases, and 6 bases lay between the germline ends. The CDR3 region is CASSQDLGSPLHF. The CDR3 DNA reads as TGCGCCAGCAGCCAAGATTTAGGTTCACCCCTCCACTTT.

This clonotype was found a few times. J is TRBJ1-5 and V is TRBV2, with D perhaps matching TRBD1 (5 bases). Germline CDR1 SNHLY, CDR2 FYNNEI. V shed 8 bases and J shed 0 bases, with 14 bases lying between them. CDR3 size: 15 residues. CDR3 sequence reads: CASGHAAYSNQPQHF. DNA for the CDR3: TGTGCCAGCGGACACGCGGCCTATAGCAATCAGCCCCAGCATTTT.

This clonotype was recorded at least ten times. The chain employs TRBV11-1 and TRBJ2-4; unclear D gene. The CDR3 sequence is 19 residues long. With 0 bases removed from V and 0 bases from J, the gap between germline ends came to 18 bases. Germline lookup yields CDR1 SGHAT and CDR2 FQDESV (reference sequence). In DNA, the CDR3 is TGTGCCAGCAGCTTAGCGGAGTACGGCCGAGTACTAGCCAAAAACATTCAGTACTTC. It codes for CASSLAEYGRVLAKNIQYF.

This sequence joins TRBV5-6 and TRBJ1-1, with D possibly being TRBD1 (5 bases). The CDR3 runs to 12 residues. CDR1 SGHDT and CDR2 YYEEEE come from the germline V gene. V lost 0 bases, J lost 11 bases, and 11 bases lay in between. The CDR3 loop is CASSLGTSGAFF. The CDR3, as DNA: TGTGCCAGCAGCTTGGGTACATCAGGGGCTTTCTTT.

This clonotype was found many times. CDR3 protein: CASSVQTRNEQFF. The DNA of the CDR3 is TGTGCCAGCAGCGTACAGACGCGCAATGAGCAGTTCTTC. The chain has TRBV14 and TRBJ2-1; D call uncertain. The CDR3 extends over 13 amino acids. V shed 5 bases and J shed 6 bases, with 11 bases lying between them. Germline V gene data show CDR1 as SGHDN and CDR2 as FVKESK.